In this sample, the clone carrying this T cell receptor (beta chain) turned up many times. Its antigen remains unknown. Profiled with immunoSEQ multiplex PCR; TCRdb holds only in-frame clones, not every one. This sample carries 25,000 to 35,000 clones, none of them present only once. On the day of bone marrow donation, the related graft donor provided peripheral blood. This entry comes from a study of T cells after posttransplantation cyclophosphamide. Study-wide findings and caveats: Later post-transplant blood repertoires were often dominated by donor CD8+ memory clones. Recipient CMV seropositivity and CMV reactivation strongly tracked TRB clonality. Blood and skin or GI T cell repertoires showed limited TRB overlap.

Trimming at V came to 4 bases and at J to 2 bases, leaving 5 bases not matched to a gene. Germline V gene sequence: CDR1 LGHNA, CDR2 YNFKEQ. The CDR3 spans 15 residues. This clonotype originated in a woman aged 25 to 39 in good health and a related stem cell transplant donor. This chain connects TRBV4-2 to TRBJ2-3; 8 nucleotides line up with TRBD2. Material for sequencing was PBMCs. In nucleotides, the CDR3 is TGTGCCAGCAGCCCCGGGACTAGTCACACAGATACGCAGTATTTT. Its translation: CASSPGTSHTDTQYF.